The 3 T cell receptor beta chains listed next were all sequenced from one sample in a study of radiotherapy plus CTLA-4 blockade in lung cancer. The table came from immunoSEQ multiplex PCR; TCRdb's copy has only in-frame clones and leaves some out. In the table there are about 110,000 clones, around 85% of which are singletons. This sample comprised peripheral blood, obtained from a patient treated with radiotherapy plus ipilimumab. Every receptor here comes from a human donor with non-small cell lung cancer that progressed on radiotherapy plus ipilimumab. Some clones in this sample may be carry-over from other donors' samples.

As regards this clone: The junction differs from germline at one of its ends, possibly a read error. The rearrangement joins TRBV7-7 to TRBJ2-3; 8 positions agree with TRBD2. Germline V gene sequence: CDR1 SSHAT, CDR2 FNYEAQ (reference sequence). The CDR3 is 15 residues long. DNA for the CDR3: TGTGCTAGCAGCTTTCGCGGGGGGAGTACAGATACGCAGTATTTT. It is translated as CASSFRGGSTDTQYF.

The chain links TRBV5-6 to TRBJ2-3; D unresolved. This CDR3 is built from 16 residues. CDR1 is SGHDT, CDR2 YYEEEE, per germline. V lost 2 bases and J lost 0, with 13 bases in between. This chain's CDR3 is CASSFVSAASTDTQYF. CDR3 nucleotides: TGTGCCAGCAGCTTTGTGTCTGCAGCTAGCACAGATACGCAGTATTTT. Drawing the rest from reference TRBV5-6 and TRBJ2-3, the complete variable domain is DAGVTQSPTHLIKTRGQQVTLRCSPKSGHDTVSWYQQALGQGPQFIFQYYEEEERQRGNFPDRFSGHQFPNYSSELNVNALLLGDSALYLCASSFVSAASTDTQYFGPGTRLTVL.

The rearrangement uses TRBV4-3 and TRBJ2-3; D is perhaps TRBD2 (5 bases). Germline V gene data show CDR1 as LGHNA and CDR2 as YSLEER. The CDR3 runs to 13 residues. V was clipped by 1 base and J by 6 bases, with 8 bases between them. The CDR3 sequence is CASSQADSDTQYF. The CDR3 nucleotides read TGCGCCAGCAGCCAAGCGGACTCCGATACGCAGTATTTT.